Each of the 21 T cell receptor beta chains below was sequenced from the same sample in a study of cytomegalovirus exposure and HLA in healthy donors. This PCR relied on a set of 60 Vbeta primers and 13 Jbeta primers. The method was immunoSEQ multiplex PCR; TCRdb's version includes in-frame clones alone and lacks a portion of them. The data contain 100,000 to 150,000 clones, over 60% of them singletons. Sample: PBMCs. All receptors derive from a woman in her sixties or seventies in good health and CMV-seronegative.

This sequence joins TRBV19 and TRBJ1-3, with D perhaps TRBD1 (5 bases). There are 16 residues in the CDR3. V was trimmed by 6 bases and J by 0 bases, leaving 15 bases between them. The germline V gene has CDR1 LNHDA and CDR2 SQIVND (reference sequence). The CDR3: CASSYGHSISGNTIYF. CDR3 bases: TGTGCCAGTAGCTATGGACACAGCATCTCTGGAAACACCATATATTTT.

The J gene is TRBJ2-7, the V gene TRBV6-1; TRBD2 agrees at 11 bases. The CDR3 covers 16 residues. The J segment lost 0 bases and the V segment lost 4 bases, leaving 5 bases of the junction unmatched. Germline V gene sequence: CDR1 MNHNS, CDR2 SASEGT. DNA for the CDR3: TGTGCCAGCAGTGGAATAGCGGGAGGGAGCTCCTACGAGCAGTACTTC. It yields the protein CASSGIAGGSSYEQYF.

This clone has just one count. This chain connects TRBV5-4 to TRBJ2-2; weak D call: TRBD2 (6 bases). The CDR3 contains 14 residues. Trimming left V 5 bases short and J 4 bases short, with 12 bases between. Looked up from germline, CDR1 is SGHNT and CDR2 is YYREEE (reference sequence). This CDR3 is CASSLTSPTGELFF. The CDR3 nucleotides are TGTGCCAGCAGTTTGACTAGTCCCACCGGGGAGCTGTTTTTT.

This chain joins TRBV12-1 and TRBJ2-2; no DNA check was done on the table's D call, TRBD1. TRBV12-1 is described as a pseudogene. The CDR3 is 18 residues long. DNA for the CDR3: TGTGCCAGCAGCTCCCAGGCCAACAGGGGGCCGTTCACCGGGGAGCTGTTTTTT. It translates to CASSSQANRGPFTGELFF.

This chain links TRBV9 with TRBJ2-1, with 12 bases lining up with TRBD2. Per germline, CDR1 SGDLS and CDR2 YYNGEE. This CDR3 spans 15 amino acids. V shed 0 bases and J 7 bases; nucleotides not matched to a gene: 2. DNA for the CDR3: TGTGCCAGCAGCGTAGCTACTAGCGGGGGGAATGAGCAGTTCTTC. Amino acid sequence: CASSVATSGGNEQFF. Supplemented by reference TRBV9 and TRBJ2-1, the full variable domain reads DSGVTQTPKHLITATGQRVTLRCSPRSGDLSVYWYQQSLDQGLQFLIQYYNGEERAKGNILERFSAQQFPDLHSELNLSSLELGDSALYFCASSVATSGGNEQFFGPGTRLTVL.

The chain combines TRBV7-6 with TRBJ1-2; 9 nucleotides agree with TRBD1. The CDR3 is 13 amino acids. The J segment lost 7 bases and the V segment lost 9 bases, leaving 9 bases of the junction unmatched. In germline, CDR1 is SGHVS, CDR2 FNYEAQ. CDR3 DNA: TGTGCCAGTAAGGGGACAGGGCTCTCTGGCTACACCTTC. This codes for CASKGTGLSGYTF.

Concerning this clone itself: Relative to the germline gene, one junction end is altered; a read error may explain this. This rearrangement joins TRBV5-8 to TRBJ2-1; D is uncertain. The CDR3 length is 10 residues. The germline gives CDR1 SGHTS, CDR2 YDEGEE. The CDR3, as DNA: TGTGCCAACCCGAGGAAGGAGCGGTTCTTC. Protein: CANPRKERFF.

The chain employs TRBV6-6 and TRBJ1-6; no definite D call. Germline V lookup: CDR1 MNHNY, CDR2 SVGAGI (reference sequence). The CDR3 spans 15 residues. V was clipped by 2 bases and J by 9 bases, with 14 bases between them. The CDR3 sequence: CASSYSSPKSSPLHF. The DNA of the CDR3 is TGTGCCAGCAGTTACAGTTCCCCGAAGAGTTCACCCCTCCACTTT.

The chain joins TRBV18 to TRBJ1-4; no reliable D call. Germline V lookup: CDR1 KGHSH, CDR2 LQKENI. The CDR3 loop spans 16 amino acids. Trimming left V 5 bases short and J 4 bases short, with 17 bases between. The CDR3 spells CASSEGISGNNEKLFF. CDR3 nucleotide sequence: TGTGCCAGCTCAGAAGGGATATCGGGGAATAATGAAAAACTGTTTTTT.

The V call is TRBV6-1, the J call TRBJ2-1; D gene uncertain. Trimming cost V 7 bases and J 1 base, with 5 bases left between them. This CDR3 comprises 12 residues. The germline gives CDR1 MNHNS, CDR2 SASEGT. In DNA form, the CDR3 reads TGTGCCAGCACCAGGTCCTACAATGAGCAGTTCTTC. Protein: CASTRSYNEQFF.

The V call is TRBV19, the J call TRBJ2-7; D might be TRBD2 (5 bases). This CDR3 region has 11 residues. The V end lost 4 bases, the J end lost 5 bases, and 6 bases lay between the germline ends. Per germline, CDR1 LNHDA and CDR2 SQIVND (reference sequence). CDR3 residues: CASSTRDEQYF. DNA for the CDR3: TGTGCCAGTAGTACGAGGGACGAGCAGTACTTC.

The chain joins TRBV10-3 to TRBJ2-7, with 11 bases fitting TRBD2. V lost 3 bases to trimming and J lost 3 bases; unmatched junction nucleotides: 4. There are 15 residues in the CDR3. The germline gives CDR1 ENHRY, CDR2 SYGVKD. Here the CDR3 DNA reads TGTGCCATCAGTGACGGACTAGCGGGCGGCTACGAGCAGTACTTC. Amino acid sequence: CAISDGLAGGYEQYF.

In this sample, this clone turned up once. This chain uses TRBV28 with TRBJ2-7, with 9 bases matching TRBD2. Germline V CDR1 and CDR2: MDHEN, SYDVKM. This CDR3 spans 17 amino acids. V was pared by 5 bases and J by 4 bases, with 15 bases of the junction left unmatched. CDR3 residues: CASSTRLSGRFGYEQYF. The CDR3 DNA follows: TGTGCCAGCAGTACACGACTGAGCGGGAGGTTTGGGTACGAGCAGTACTTC.

This rearrangement joins TRBV5-6 to TRBJ2-1; 11 bases agree with TRBD2. V lost 4 bases and J lost 9; bases outside the gene matches: 9. The CDR3 extends over 15 amino acids. The germline V gene has CDR1 SGHDT and CDR2 YYEEEE. The CDR3 reads CASSTWTSGQGEQFF. CDR3 bases: TGTGCCAGCAGCACCTGGACTAGCGGGCAGGGTGAGCAGTTCTTC.

CDR3 loop: CASSSGQGLYNEQFF. Here the CDR3 DNA reads TGCGCCAGCAGCTCGGGACAGGGACTCTACAATGAGCAGTTCTTC. The chain employs TRBV5-1 and TRBJ2-1, with TRBD1 matching 9 bases. The CDR3 loop spans 15 amino acids. Trimming cost V 3 bases and J 3 bases; bases outside gene matches: 4. The germline V gene has CDR1 SGHRS and CDR2 YFSETQ.

J is TRBJ1-2 and V is TRBV30; 7 bases fit TRBD1. Losses at the gene ends were 1 base for V and 8 bases for J; bases not matched to a gene: 10. Germline V CDR1 and CDR2: GTSNPN, SVGIG (reference sequence). The CDR3 has 14 residues. CDR3 region: CAWSGEGAPRGYTF. As DNA, the CDR3 is TGTGCCTGGAGTGGTGAGGGGGCGCCGAGAGGCTACACCTTC.

J is TRBJ2-7 and V is TRBV7-9, with 12 bases aligning to TRBD2. The trim removed 5 bases at V and 6 bases at J, leaving 8 bases unmatched. Germline-derived CDR1 and CDR2 are SEHNR and FQNEAQ (reference sequence). The CDR3 has 15 amino acids. The CDR3 region is CASSPRLAGVTEQYF. CDR3 nucleotide sequence: TGTGCCAGCAGCCCGAGACTAGCGGGAGTCACCGAGCAGTACTTC.

V usage is TRBV6-1 and J usage is TRBJ2-3; weak D call: TRBD2 (6 bases). Per the germline V gene, CDR1 is MNHNS and CDR2 is SASEGT. The germline V and J ends were trimmed by 2 bases and 0 bases, with 9 bases remaining between them. This CDR3 has 15 amino acids. The CDR3 nucleotides are TGTGCCAGCAGTGAACTAGGGACTAGCACAGATACGCAGTATTTT. Protein: CASSELGTSTDTQYF.

The CDR3: CAWSDNRNQPQHF. CDR3 nucleotides: TGTGCCTGGAGTGACAACAGAAATCAGCCCCAGCATTTT. The chain is built from TRBV30 and TRBJ1-5; D is unresolved. Germline CDR1 is GTSNPN and CDR2 is SVGIG (reference sequence). CDR3 size: 13 residues. V gave up 1 base and J gave up 4 bases, with 8 bases separating them.

V gene TRBV7-9 combines with J gene TRBJ2-5; maybe TRBD2 (7 bases). This CDR3 is 15 amino acids long. The ends were cut back, 4 bases at V and 5 bases at J, with 17 bases in the middle. Germline CDR1 SEHNR, CDR2 FQNEAQ (reference sequence). CDR3 nucleotide sequence: TGTGCCAGCAGCTCAACCACCGGGGGGCTCGAGACCCAGTACTTC. Encoded protein: CASSSTTGGLETQYF.

This clone was observed a handful of times. The chain employs TRBV5-1 and TRBJ1-1; possible D gene TRBD1, 5 bases. The CDR3 sequence is 11 residues long. Germline V gene lookup returns CDR1 SGHRS and CDR2 YFSETQ. Trimming cost V 4 bases and J 9 bases, with 10 bases left between them. The DNA for the CDR3 is TGCGCCAGCAGCAAGGACAAGCAAGCTTTCTTT. It encodes CASSKDKQAFF.